What follows is one TCR beta chain and its context. Its antigen is currently unknown. Primers for the PCR totalled 60 Vbeta and 13 Jbeta. The method was immunoSEQ multiplex PCR; TCRdb's version includes in-frame clones alone and lacks a portion of them. Of under 250,000 clones listed, around 85% are singletons. The V gene's germline CDR1 is LNHDA and CDR2 SQIVND (reference sequence). Trimming took 5 bases from V and 2 from J; bases not matched to a gene: 3. This CDR3 is built from 14 residues. It was healthy bone marrow donors who served as donors. These data are taken from a study of cytomegalovirus exposure and HLA in healthy donors. In the study overall: Researchers previously reported finding 90 million to 130 million unique TCR beta sequences from roughly 200 million T cells.

Study-wide results and caveats: Sequencing had likely introduced a cluster of highly shared sequence variants as an artifact. Most TCR beta V segments were productive about 87% or about 30% of the time in an earlier analysis.

This TCR came from a man between 45 and 60 years old in good health and CMV-seronegative. The specimen sequenced was PBMCs. The chain couples TRBV19 to TRBJ2-7, with 10 bases lining up with TRBD2. The chain's CDR3 is CASSDTSGAYEQYF. The DNA of the CDR3 is TGTGCCAGTAGTGACACTAGCGGGGCCTACGAGCAGTACTTC.